This T cell receptor beta chain emerged from a study of read filtering for tumor transcriptome and immune sequencing (dated by TCRdb to about 2020). Context from the whole study: The cohort consisted of about 17 male and approximately 14 female patients, with a mean age of approximately 70 years and an age range of roughly 45 to 90. By revised international staging, 8 patients were R-ISS I, roughly 17 were R-ISS II and over 5 were R-ISS III. Whole-transcriptome libraries were prepared with the TruSeq RNA Access Library Prep Kit after DNase treatment. Per sample, about 3.5 to 10.27 million TCR-region mapped reads were obtained with IR-seq, compared with only 85 to 1273 with RNA-seq. Using the same bone marrow samples, the study ran both targeted immune repertoire sequencing and bulk whole-transcriptome sequencing and then compared the TCR repertoires from each method. One main goal was a read-filtering strategy for immune repertoire data, in particular deciding whether clonotypes backed by only one read should be removed. Broad study findings and their caveats: The sorted CD138-negative fraction was composed of a mixed bone marrow immune population rather than of purified T cells. Compared with RNA-seq, IR-seq captured clonotypes at much greater depth and more reliably, and a smaller IR-seq throughput was enough to identify most of the shared clonotypes. Single-read clonotypes made up 80% to 85% of clonotypes but only about 4% of total reads in IR-seq, compared with roughly 70% of clonotypes and 44.6% of reads in RNA-seq. When single-read clonotypes were removed, the proportions of shared clonotypes in IR-seq and RNA-seq correlated more strongly.

Turning to this clonotype: Its antigen has not been determined. Base qualities were left out, and no much larger clone turns up one base away.

The CDR3 starts with the cysteine, ends with the phenylalanine, and has 14 residues. The DNA shown is the 42-base CDR3, in frame from base 1. Reading the germline V gene gives CDR1 SGHRS and CDR2 YFSETQ. Relative to germline, V is 3 bases shorter and J is 3 bases shorter, with 12 bases between their ends. Every patient had bone marrow sampled at the time of active disease. Ficoll-Hypaque density gradient centrifugation was used to isolate the bone marrow mononuclear cells. CD138-negative cells were obtained by negative selection after labeling with CD138 magnetic microbeads on a MACS separator, removing myeloma plasma cells. Flow cytometry with CD138 antibodies on an Attune NxT was used to check how pure the isolated cells were. Total RNA was extracted with TRIzol reagent and quantified with a NanoDrop spectrophotometer. For each patient, paired RNA-seq and IR-seq were run on the CD138-negative bone marrow sample from that patient.

TCR libraries were constructed from approximately 390 ng RNA using the Immunoverse kit, and molecular barcoded adaptors covering alpha/delta and beta/gamma chains were employed. The same RNA used for transcriptome sequencing was used for TCR library preparation. Sequencing of TCR libraries was carried out on an Illumina HiSeq 4000 with 2 x 150 cycles. Under the source paper's analysis protocol: MiXCR aligned TCR reads to human V, D, J and C references and assembled the aligned reads into CDR3 clonotypes, with quality filtering and error correction included. The tcR package in R was used for analysis of clonotype counts and gene usage diversity. Raw mapping reads were checked after the RNA-seq reads had been mapped by STAR aligner version 2.5.3a onto the human GRCh37 genome. IR-seq fastq files were randomly downsampled with Seqtk 1.3 to test the effect of sequencing depth on detected clonotypes. The public reads were run again by TCRdb, first through fastp at Q25 and then through MiXCR, and only productive beta chains were kept. Rows with a matching CDR3 protein are joined into one entry that keeps the most common DNA and genes. TCRdb's processing, not the authors', yielded these V and J calls. Within this sample are more than 55,000 distinct CDR3 sequences, with roughly 19% of them counted one time only. The top ten hold approximately 10% of the sample.

This receptor was taken from a donor at least 40 years old with multiple myeloma. The source material was a population of CD138-negative cells sorted from bone marrow. Per the publication, the cell subset or site label means: bone marrow mononuclear cells depleted of CD138+ plasma/myeloma cells by negative magnetic selection. The chain was built from TRBV5-1 and TRBJ1-1; 5 matching bases give a weak D call of TRBD1. CDR3 reads: CASSSTGADTEAFF. The DNA sequence follows: TGCGCCAGCAGCTCAACCGGGGCGGACACTGAAGCTTTCTTT.